The 20 T cell receptor beta chains reported below all come from one sample, sequenced in a study of cytomegalovirus exposure and HLA in healthy donors. With 60 Vbeta and 13 Jbeta primers, the PCR was carried out. The assay was immunoSEQ multiplex PCR, and TCRdb's table has in-frame clones only and misses some. Here the sample spans over 95,000 clones, approximately 80% being singletons. Source material: PBMCs. These receptors originate from a middle-aged woman in good health and CMV-seropositive.

Only a few counts were recorded for this clone. The chain couples TRBV7-2 to TRBJ2-1; D is unclear. This CDR3 comprises 14 residues. Germline CDR1 reads SGHTA; CDR2 reads FQGNSA. The germline V and J ends were trimmed by 4 bases and 3 bases, with 10 bases remaining between them. The CDR3 DNA reads as TGTGCCAGCAGCTCAGCCAACAGCTACAATGAGCAGTTCTTC. This encodes CASSSANSYNEQFF.

This chain joins TRBV7-2 and TRBJ1-4; a weak D match, TRBD1 (6 bases). Germline lookup yields CDR1 SGHTA and CDR2 FQGNSA. V dropped 4 bases and J dropped 7 bases, with 19 bases sitting between them. This CDR3 comprises 16 residues. The CDR3 DNA reads TGTGCCAGCAGCTCCGGGGGGGCAGGGGCAGGTGAAAAACTGTTTTTT. It specifies CASSSGGAGAGEKLFF.

This sequence joins TRBV5-1 and TRBJ2-3; 7 bases line up with TRBD2. V shed 4 bases, J shed 1 base, and the junction held 9 bases outside the gene matches. In germline, CDR1 is SGHRS, CDR2 YFSETQ. The CDR3 spans 16 residues. The DNA of the CDR3 is TGCGCCAGCAGCGGCGGGACTACCTGGGGCACAGATACGCAGTATTTT. It specifies CASSGGTTWGTDTQYF. The full variable domain, completed using reference TRBV5-1 and TRBJ2-3, is KAGVTQTPRYLIKTRGQQVTLSCSPISGHRSVSWYQQTPGQGLQFLFEYFSETQRNKGNFPGRFSGRQFSNSRSEMNVSTLELGDSALYLCASSGGTTWGTDTQYFGPGTRLTVL.

The sample holds one count of this clone. The J gene is TRBJ2-3, the V gene TRBV10-1, with D unresolved. Trimming stripped 1 base from V and 4 bases from J, with 9 bases between. The CDR3 contains 14 residues. Germline V CDR1 and CDR2: WNHNN, SYGVQD (reference sequence). DNA for the CDR3: TGCGCCAGCAGTGAGTTCATCGCGCCAGATACGCAGTATTTT. Amino acids: CASSEFIAPDTQYF.

The chain has TRBV30 and TRBJ1-1; D remains ambiguous. Per the germline V gene, CDR1 is GTSNPN and CDR2 is SVGIG (reference sequence). The V end was cut by 1 base, the J end by 8 bases, with 8 bases between. The CDR3 runs to 11 residues. This chain's CDR3 is CAWSERREAFF. In DNA, the CDR3 is TGTGCCTGGAGTGAGCGGAGGGAAGCTTTCTTT.

The chain links TRBV30 to TRBJ2-5; D remains unclear. The CDR3 loop spans 13 amino acids. CDR1 and CDR2 (germline): GTSNPN, SVGIG (reference sequence). Deletions cut 2 bases from V and 1 base from J, with 8 bases between. This CDR3 reads CAWSRSLQETQYF. The CDR3, as DNA: TGTGCCTGGAGTAGGAGCCTCCAAGAGACCCAGTACTTC.

For the CDR3, the DNA is TGCGCCAGCAGCTTGGCTGGGGGACTCGGACAGCCCCAGCATTTT. It yields the protein CASSLAGGLGQPQHF. The chain uses TRBV5-1 and TRBJ1-5, with D tentatively TRBD1 (5 bases). The CDR3 has 15 amino acids. Trimming pared 0 bases from V and 7 bases from J, leaving 14 bases between. The germline V gene has CDR1 SGHRS and CDR2 YFSETQ.

The rearrangement uses TRBV6-5 and TRBJ1-2; D possibly corresponds to TRBD1 (5 bases). Per germline, CDR1 MNHEY and CDR2 SVGAGI. Trimming pared 5 bases from V and 5 bases from J, leaving 12 bases between. The CDR3 totals 13 residues. The CDR3 region has the DNA TGTGCCAGCAGTGCCCGACAGCCTTATGGCTACACCTTC. Protein: CASSARQPYGYTF.

The rearrangement joins TRBV2 to TRBJ2-5; weak D call: TRBD2 (5 bases). Near its end, the DNA agrees better with TRBJ2-7, so the J call may be wrong. This CDR3 spans 12 amino acids. Germline-derived CDR1 and CDR2 are SNHLY and FYNNEI. As DNA, the CDR3 is TGTGCCAGCAGATCAGACTACTACGAGCAGTACTTC. Its translation is CASRSDYYEQYF.

This chain connects TRBV7-9 to TRBJ2-7; D perhaps matches TRBD1 (6 bases). CDR3 length equals 12 residues. CDR1 is SEHNR, CDR2 FQNEAQ, per germline (reference sequence). The V end was cut by 3 bases, the J end by 9 bases, with 12 bases between. The DNA of the CDR3 is TGTGCCAGCAGCTTGTCAGGGGACGGGCAGTACTTC. Protein: CASSLSGDGQYF.

The V call is TRBV25-1, the J call TRBJ1-3; D might be TRBD1 (6 bases). Germline assignment: CDR1 MGHDK and CDR2 SYGVNS. This CDR3 is 15 amino acids long. Trimming took 1 base from V and 3 from J, leaving 10 bases between them. The CDR3 loop is CASSESAGDGNTIYF. The CDR3 coding sequence is TGTGCCAGCAGTGAATCAGCAGGGGATGGAAACACCATATATTTT.

The chain links TRBV28 to TRBJ2-7; 10 nucleotides match TRBD2. The CDR3 is 15 residues long. Germline CDR1 and CDR2: MDHEN and SYDVKM. The junction had 7 bases not matched to a gene; V was cut back by 7 bases and J by 1 base. The DNA for the CDR3 is TGTGCCAGCAACATTAGGGGACTAGCGTCCTACGAGCAGTACTTC. It codes for CASNIRGLASYEQYF.

V gene TRBV5-4 combines with J gene TRBJ2-7, with TRBD1 identical over 7 bases. The V segment lost 9 bases and the J segment 4 bases; nucleotides outside the gene matches: 16. The CDR3 covers 15 residues. Germline V gene lookup returns CDR1 SGHNT and CDR2 YYREEE (reference sequence). CDR3 loop: CATKAGGTPLYEQYF. CDR3 in DNA: TGTGCCACCAAGGCAGGGGGAACTCCCTTGTACGAGCAGTACTTC.

This chain connects TRBV2 to TRBJ1-2; TRBD1 agrees at 8 bases. Germline V gene lookup returns CDR1 SNHLY and CDR2 FYNNEI. The V and J ends lost 7 bases and 5 bases, in that order; junction bases with no gene match: 9. CDR3 length: 14 residues. CDR3 nucleotide sequence: TGTGCCAGCAACCTGCAGGGGGCTGGGTATGGCTACACCTTC. Its protein product is CASNLQGAGYGYTF. Looking up the rest from reference TRBV2 and TRBJ1-2 gives the full variable domain: EPEVTQTPSHQVTQMGQEVILRCVPISNHLYFYWYRQILGQKVEFLVSFYNNEISEKSEIFDDQFSVERPDGSNFTLKIRSTKLEDSAMYFCASNLQGAGYGYTFGSGTRLTVV.

This chain connects TRBV5-6 to TRBJ1-6; the match to TRBD1 covers 7 bases. The length of the CDR3 is 15 residues. After removal of 4 bases from V and 9 bases from J, the junction contained 10 bases not matched to a gene. CDR1 and CDR2 from the germline V gene are SGHDT and YYEEEE. The CDR3 DNA follows: TGTGCCAGCAGCAACCGGACAGGAGTCGGTTCACCCCTCCACTTT. As protein: CASSNRTGVGSPLHF.

V and J are TRBV19 and TRBJ2-7, with D unclear. V was shortened by 6 bases and J by 3 bases, with 9 bases between the two germline ends. This CDR3 has 12 residues. CDR1 is LNHDA, CDR2 SQIVND, per germline (reference sequence). The chain's CDR3 is CASSPNNYEQYF. In DNA, the CDR3 is TGTGCCAGTAGCCCAAACAACTACGAGCAGTACTTC.

This chain links TRBV4-1 with TRBJ1-1; possible D gene TRBD1, 6 bases. V lost 1 base to trimming and J lost 6 bases, with 12 bases between them. CDR3 size: 14 residues. Germline CDR1 reads MGHRA; CDR2 reads YSYEKL. CDR3 amino acids: CASSQARDTSEAFF. The CDR3 bases are TGCGCCAGCAGCCAAGCCAGGGACACGTCTGAAGCTTTCTTT.

The chain links TRBV19 to TRBJ1-1; D is possibly TRBD1 (5 bases). V gave up 3 bases and J gave up 0 bases, with 14 bases separating them. There are 16 residues in the CDR3. Germline V gene lookup returns CDR1 LNHDA and CDR2 SQIVND (reference sequence). CDR3 protein: CASSIRRGVMNTEAFF. The CDR3 DNA sequence: TGTGCCAGTAGTATCCGGCGGGGGGTCATGAACACTGAAGCTTTCTTT.

The chain has TRBV28 and TRBJ1-5; D remains unclear. V shed 6 bases and J shed 4 bases, with 22 bases lying between them. Germline V gene lookup returns CDR1 MDHEN and CDR2 SYDVKM. The CDR3 consists of 17 residues. CDR3 nucleotide sequence: TGTGCCAGCAGCACCGACACGCTTGGGTCAAGGAATCAGCCCCAGCATTTT. This gives the protein CASSTDTLGSRNQPQHF.

In this sample, this clone turned up a few times. The chain couples TRBV6-5 to TRBJ1-2, with D tentatively TRBD1 (5 bases). The V and J ends lost 6 bases and 8 bases respectively, with 10 bases between them. There are 11 residues in the CDR3. Germline V lookup: CDR1 MNHEY, CDR2 SVGAGI. The DNA of the CDR3 is TGTGCCAGCAGAGACAGACAAGGCTACACCTTC. Protein sequence: CASRDRQGYTF.